These 29 T cell receptor beta chains were sequenced from one sample in a study of cytomegalovirus exposure and HLA in healthy donors. The PCR had 60 Vbeta and 13 Jbeta primers. Only in-frame clones appear in the TCRdb table, and some are missing; sequencing was by immunoSEQ multiplex PCR. The sample records approximately 190,000 clones, roughly 80% being singletons. Sequenced sample: PBMCs. The receptor set was obtained from a woman between 18 and 29 years old in good health and CMV-seronegative.

The V and J genes are TRBV4-1 and TRBJ2-3; TRBD2 agrees at 7 bases. The CDR3 has 16 amino acids. J was trimmed by 0 bases and V by 2 bases; bases with no gene match: 5. Germline loops: CDR1 MGHRA, CDR2 YSYEKL. As DNA, the CDR3 is TGCGCCAGCAGCCAACCTAGCGGATCTAGCACAGATACGCAGTATTTT. Translated: CASSQPSGSSTDTQYF.

The chain is built from TRBV30 and TRBJ2-5, with 11 bases identical to TRBD1. Germline-derived CDR1 and CDR2 are GTSNPN and SVGIG (reference sequence). V lost 2 bases, J lost 5 bases, and 4 bases stayed unmatched. This CDR3 has 14 residues. This CDR3 is CAWSLGQGVETQYF. The DNA of the CDR3 is TGTGCCTGGAGTCTGGGACAGGGGGTTGAGACCCAGTACTTC.

This clone was seen a handful of times. This chain joins TRBV4-1 and TRBJ2-7; D call uncertain. Germline CDR1 MGHRA, CDR2 YSYEKL. The CDR3 length is 16 residues. V was shortened by 1 base and J by 7 bases, with 20 bases between the two germline ends. CDR3 coding DNA: TGCGCCAGCAGCCAAGTCCTAATCGTGTCCGCCCGGGAGCAGTACTTC. Its translation is CASSQVLIVSAREQYF.

The CDR3: CASSFQLAPPNEQYF. The CDR3 DNA sequence: TGTGCCAGCAGTTTTCAACTAGCGCCACCCAACGAGCAGTACTTC. The gene calls are TRBV28 and TRBJ2-7; 7 nucleotides agree with TRBD2. The V segment lost 3 bases and the J segment 5 bases; nucleotides outside the gene matches: 10. The CDR3 has 15 amino acids. CDR1 and CDR2 from the germline V gene are MDHEN and SYDVKM.

This chain connects TRBV4-1 to TRBJ2-1, with D perhaps matching TRBD2 (5 bases). Germline V gene lookup returns CDR1 MGHRA and CDR2 YSYEKL. The length of the CDR3 is 17 residues. V was pared by 1 base and J by 5 bases, with 18 bases between. CDR3 loop: CASSQALARSGDNEQFF. The CDR3 DNA reads TGCGCCAGCAGCCAAGCCCTAGCAAGGAGTGGGGACAATGAGCAGTTCTTC.

This clone was seen a handful of times. The chain joins TRBV6-6 to TRBJ2-3; D not certain. V dropped 4 bases and J dropped 11 bases, with 10 bases sitting between them. Germline values: CDR1 MNHNY, CDR2 SVGAGI (reference sequence). The CDR3 is 11 amino acids. CDR3 protein: CASSFETRQYF. CDR3 DNA sequence: TGTGCCAGCAGTTTTGAGACTCGGCAGTATTTT.

The gene calls are TRBV28 and TRBJ1-2; D might be TRBD1 (5 bases). Trimming left V 4 bases short and J 8 bases short, with 14 bases between. CDR3 size: 13 residues. Germline values: CDR1 MDHEN, CDR2 SYDVKM. Here the CDR3 reads CASSSLRVWGYTF. The CDR3 coding sequence is TGTGCCAGCAGTTCCCTCAGGGTGTGGGGCTACACCTTC.

In this sample, this clone turned up once. The rearrangement joins TRBV28 to TRBJ2-1, with 7 bases aligning to TRBD1. The CDR3 covers 15 residues. From germline, CDR1 is MDHEN and CDR2 SYDVKM. V gave up 8 bases and J gave up 0 bases; unmatched junction bases: 7. The CDR3, as DNA: TGTGCCAGCGAATCCGGGACAGCCTCCTACAATGAGCAGTTCTTC. It is translated as CASESGTASYNEQFF.

V is TRBV7-2 and J is TRBJ2-7; 9 bases agree with TRBD2. Trimming cost V 7 bases and J 3 bases; bases outside gene matches: 10. This CDR3 contains 15 residues. Germline CDR1 and CDR2: SGHTA and FQGNSA. In DNA, the CDR3 is TGTGCCAGCACCATGACCGGGACTAGCTACTACGAGCAGTACTTC. It translates to CASTMTGTSYYEQYF.

V and J are TRBV11-3 and TRBJ2-5; maybe TRBD1 (6 bases). The V and J ends lost 5 bases and 3 bases respectively, with 10 bases between them. The CDR3 has 13 amino acids. CDR1 SGHNT and CDR2 YENEEA come from the germline V gene. CDR3 DNA: TGTGCCAGCAGCGGGGGCTCTAAAGAGACCCAGTACTTC. Its protein is CASSGGSKETQYF.

CDR3 sequence reads: CASSLGGQRYGYTF. In DNA form, the CDR3 reads TGTGCCAGCAGTCTCGGGGGACAGCGATATGGCTACACCTTC. The V call is TRBV28, the J call TRBJ1-2; 7 nucleotides line up with TRBD1. The CDR3 length is 14 residues. CDR1 and CDR2 from the germline V gene are MDHEN and SYDVKM. With 5 bases clipped from V and 5 bases from J, the junction kept 8 bases outside the gene matches.

As to this clone: The same CDR3 is also encoded by other DNA sequences in this sample. This sequence joins TRBV2 and TRBJ2-3; TRBD2 matches 11 bases. V lost 6 bases, J lost 4 bases, and 6 bases stayed unmatched. CDR3 length equals 15 residues. Germline V lookup: CDR1 SNHLY, CDR2 FYNNEI. CDR3 sequence reads: CASSRLAGIADTQYF. Written as DNA, the CDR3 is TGTGCCAGCAGCAGACTAGCGGGAATTGCAGATACGCAGTATTTT.

This clone was observed a few times. The chain uses TRBV7-9 and TRBJ1-4; a possible D gene is TRBD1 (5 bases). The CDR3 covers 15 residues. The V gene lost 1 base and the J gene lost 3 bases, with 9 bases spanning the gap. Germline values: CDR1 SEHNR, CDR2 FQNEAQ (reference sequence). CDR3 loop: CASSLVETANEKLFF. In nucleotides, the CDR3 is TGTGCCAGCAGCTTAGTCGAGACAGCTAATGAAAAACTGTTTTTT. Full variable domain (rest looked up from reference TRBV7-9 and TRBJ1-4): DTGVSQNPRHKITKRGQNVTFRCDPISEHNRLYWYRQTLGQGPEFLTYFQNEAQLEKSRLLSDRFSAERPKGSFSTLEIQRTEQGDSAMYLCASSLVETANEKLFFGSGTQLSVL.

This clone was seen once. The rearrangement uses TRBV14 and TRBJ2-3; weak D call: TRBD1 (5 bases). The V and J ends lost 0 bases and 2 bases respectively, with 9 bases between them. The CDR3 is 15 amino acids. Germline values: CDR1 SGHDN, CDR2 FVKESK. This CDR3 is CASSQDAGFTDTQYF. In DNA, the CDR3 is TGTGCCAGCAGCCAAGACGCAGGGTTCACAGATACGCAGTATTTT.

This clone was found a few times. The V gene is TRBV2, the J gene TRBJ2-7, with TRBD2 matching 12 bases. The CDR3 has 14 residues. V shed 4 bases and J 3 bases; nucleotides not matched to a gene: 1. CDR1 and CDR2 (germline): SNHLY, FYNNEI. The CDR3, as DNA: TGTGCCAGCAGTGGGACTAGCGGGGACTACGAGCAGTACGTC. It translates to CASSGTSGDYEQYV.

The chain employs TRBV27 and TRBJ1-1, with D uncertain. V was pared by 3 bases and J by 1 base, with 9 bases between. Looked up from germline, CDR1 is MNHEY and CDR2 is SMNVEV (reference sequence). This CDR3 is 14 amino acids long. The CDR3 DNA follows: TGTGCCAGCAGTTTTGGGCCGGCGAACACTGAAGCTTTCTTT. Translated: CASSFGPANTEAFF.

This chain connects TRBV11-2 to TRBJ2-1; TRBD2 aligns across 11 bases. The CDR3 is 15 residues long. In germline, CDR1 is SGHAT, CDR2 FQNNGV. V lost 0 bases, J lost 15 bases, and 10 bases stayed unmatched. DNA for the CDR3: TGTGCCAGCAGCTTAGATGTAGCGGGAGGGCCTCGGGGGTTCTTC. Translating gives CASSLDVAGGPRGFF.

With regard to this clone: An end of the junction differs from the germline gene, which may be a read error. The V call is TRBV10-1, the J call TRBJ2-3; 7 bases are shared with TRBD1. The germline V gene has CDR1 WNHNN and CDR2 SYGVQD (reference sequence). The CDR3 runs 14 residues. The CDR3: CASSEWDRTNPSDF. The CDR3 region has the DNA TGCGCCAGCAGTGAGTGGGACAGAACGAATCCTTCGGATTTT.

The rearrangement joins TRBV6-1 to TRBJ2-1; TRBD2 aligns across 9 bases. The germline gives CDR1 MNHNS, CDR2 SASEGT. V dropped 0 bases and J dropped 7; count of bases not matched to a gene: 13. This CDR3 spans 18 amino acids. The DNA of the CDR3 is TGTGCCAGCAGTGAAGCTGTTTTTGGGCGGGAGGGCCCGAATGAGCAGTTCTTC. This encodes CASSEAVFGREGPNEQFF.

Regarding this clone: Relative to the germline gene, one junction end is altered; a read error may explain this. The chain is built from TRBV5-1 and TRBJ2-3, with 7 bases aligning to TRBD2. Germline V gene sequence: CDR1 SGHRS, CDR2 YFSETQ. This CDR3 has 15 residues. In DNA form, the CDR3 reads TGCGCCAGCCGCTTACTAGCGAAGAGCACAGATACGCAGTATTTT. Its protein is CASRLLAKSTDTQYF.

The J gene is TRBJ2-7, the V gene TRBV28; TRBD2 matches at 14 bases. Germline CDR1 MDHEN, CDR2 SYDVKM. The CDR3 loop spans 15 amino acids. With 7 bases clipped from V and 7 bases from J, the junction kept 9 bases outside the gene matches. CDR3 nucleotides: TGTGCCAGCACCCCCGGGACTAGCGGGAGTAGGGAGCAGTACTTC. This encodes CASTPGTSGSREQYF.

The chain recombines TRBV6-5 with TRBJ2-1; D possibly corresponds to TRBD1 (5 bases). Trimming shortened V by 7 bases and J by 3 bases, and 13 bases separated the two germline ends. The germline V gene encodes CDR1 MNHEY and CDR2 SVGAGI. The CDR3 runs to 14 residues. The CDR3 spells CASIDSSVYNEQFF. CDR3 sequence (DNA): TGTGCCAGCATCGACAGCTCTGTCTACAATGAGCAGTTCTTC.

CDR3 in amino acids: CASSKGLGTGELFF. DNA of the CDR3: TGCGCCAGCAGTAAGGGGCTGGGGACCGGGGAGCTGTTTTTT. The chain is built from TRBV10-1 and TRBJ2-2; TRBD1 is a possible D gene (5 bases). The V end was cut by 5 bases, the J end by 5 bases, with 12 bases between. CDR3 length: 14 residues. The V gene's germline CDR1 is WNHNN and CDR2 SYGVQD (reference sequence).

This chain joins TRBV5-1 and TRBJ2-4; a weak D match, TRBD1 (6 bases). V was trimmed by 4 bases and J by 3 bases, leaving 14 bases between them. The V gene's germline CDR1 is SGHRS and CDR2 YFSETQ. The CDR3 covers 15 residues. CDR3 region: CASSLAQGSKNIQYF. In DNA form, the CDR3 reads TGCGCCAGCAGCCTGGCGCAGGGGAGCAAAAACATTCAGTACTTC.

CDR3 in DNA: TGTGCCAGCTCAGCTTCCCAGGGGAATCAGCCCCAGCATTTT. This translates into CASSASQGNQPQHF. The V gene is TRBV18, the J gene TRBJ1-5; D is perhaps TRBD1 (6 bases). Germline V gives CDR1 KGHSH, CDR2 LQKENI. V was pared by 5 bases and J by 4 bases, with 12 bases between. The CDR3 has 14 residues.

The chain employs TRBV5-5 and TRBJ2-2, with 13 nucleotides matching TRBD2. This CDR3 has 18 residues. Germline CDR1 is SGHKS and CDR2 is YYEKEE (reference sequence). The ends lost 0 bases at V and 5 bases at J; junction bases unmatched: 7. The CDR3 region has the DNA TGTGCCAGCAGCTTGGCACTAGCGGGAGGGCCGGGGACCGGGGAGCTGTTTTTT. This codes for CASSLALAGGPGTGELFF. The whole variable domain, filled in from reference TRBV5-5 and TRBJ2-2, reads DAGVTQSPTHLIKTRGQQVTLRCSPISGHKSVSWYQQVLGQGPQFIFQYYEKEERGRGNFPDRFSARQFPNYSSELNVNALLLGDSALYLCASSLALAGGPGTGELFFGEGSRLTVL.

V and J are TRBV2 and TRBJ2-7; 9 bases line up with TRBD1. After removal of 8 bases from V and 6 bases from J, the junction contained 11 bases not matched to a gene. This CDR3 region has 14 residues. Germline V gives CDR1 SNHLY, CDR2 FYNNEI. The CDR3 DNA follows: TGTGCCAGCTTCTCGGGACAGGGTGGGGGCGAGCAGTACTTC. Translating it yields CASFSGQGGGEQYF. Supplemented by reference TRBV2 and TRBJ2-7, the full variable domain reads EPEVTQTPSHQVTQMGQEVILRCVPISNHLYFYWYRQILGQKVEFLVSFYNNEISEKSEIFDDQFSVERPDGSNFTLKIRSTKLEDSAMYFCASFSGQGGGEQYFGPGTRLTVT.

The chain is built from TRBV5-8 and TRBJ2-3; 9 nucleotides line up with TRBD1. V was clipped by 0 bases and J by 2 bases; unmatched bases: 4. The CDR3 has 16 amino acids. Germline lookup yields CDR1 SGHTS and CDR2 YDEGEE. The CDR3 loop reads CASSLAGTGFTDTQYF. The CDR3 DNA is TGTGCCAGCAGCTTGGCCGGGACAGGGTTCACAGATACGCAGTATTTT.

This sequence joins TRBV5-1 and TRBJ2-1; TRBD2 aligns across 11 bases. The germline V gene has CDR1 SGHRS and CDR2 YFSETQ. The junction had 6 bases not matched to a gene; V was cut back by 7 bases and J by 6 bases. The CDR3 totals 14 residues. The CDR3 DNA sequence: TGCGCCAGCGAACGACTAGCGGGAACCAATGAGCAGTTCTTC. This sequence encodes CASERLAGTNEQFF.